This TCR beta chain was retrieved from a study of blood T cell repertoires in COVID-19. This clone was seen just once. This CDR3 has 14 residues. The germline CDR1 and CDR2 sequences are SGHTA and FQGNSA. V shed 0 bases and J 9 bases; nucleotides not matched to a gene: 6. Here immunoSEQ multiplex PCR was the method, and the copy in TCRdb shows in-frame clones only, minus some. The sample shows 200,000 to 250,000 clones, around 90% of them seen only once. The age range of participants was about 18 to 90 years, with residence in about two dozen US areas. The sequenced sample consisted of PBMCs or T cells enriched from blood (not recorded which). This sequence was found in a man under 40 who had recovered from COVID-19. This rearrangement joins TRBV7-2 to TRBJ2-7; 9 bases fit TRBD1. The CDR3 region is CASSLADRGVGQYF. CDR3 coding DNA: TGTGCCAGCAGCTTAGCGGACAGGGGAGTAGGGCAGTACTTC.